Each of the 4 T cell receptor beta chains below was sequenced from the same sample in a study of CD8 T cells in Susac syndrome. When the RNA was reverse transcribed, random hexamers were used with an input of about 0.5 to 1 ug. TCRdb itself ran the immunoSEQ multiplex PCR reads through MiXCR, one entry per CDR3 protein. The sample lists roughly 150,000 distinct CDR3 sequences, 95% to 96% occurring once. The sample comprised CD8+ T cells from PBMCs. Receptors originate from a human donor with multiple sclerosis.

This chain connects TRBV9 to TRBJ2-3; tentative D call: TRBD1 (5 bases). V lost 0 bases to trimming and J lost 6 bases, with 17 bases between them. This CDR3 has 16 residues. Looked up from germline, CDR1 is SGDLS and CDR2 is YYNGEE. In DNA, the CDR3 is TGTGCCAGCAGCGTAGAGGGGTCCGAGCGTGGGGATACGCAGTATTTT. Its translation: CASSVEGSERGDTQYF.

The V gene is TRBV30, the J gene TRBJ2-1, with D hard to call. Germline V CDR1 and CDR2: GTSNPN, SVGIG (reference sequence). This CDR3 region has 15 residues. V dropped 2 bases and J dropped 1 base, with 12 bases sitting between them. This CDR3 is CAWSPIQASYNEQFF. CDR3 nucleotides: TGTGCCTGGAGTCCCATTCAGGCTTCCTACAATGAGCAGTTCTTC. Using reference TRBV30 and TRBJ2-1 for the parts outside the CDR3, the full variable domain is SQTIHQWPATLVQPVGSPLSLECTVEGTSNPNLYWYRQAAGRGLQLLFYSVGIGQISSEVPQNLSASRPQDRQFILSSKKLLLSDSGFYLCAWSPIQASYNEQFFGPGTRLTVL.

DNA for the CDR3: TGTGCCACCAGCAGAGATCGGGCAGCCCAAGAGACCCAGTACTTC. This encodes CATSRDRAAQETQYF. This chain connects TRBV15 to TRBJ2-5, with unresolved D. CDR1 and CDR2 (germline): LNHNV, YYDKDF (reference sequence). The V end lost 0 bases, the J end lost 1 base, and 9 bases lay between the germline ends. The CDR3 runs to 15 residues.

The CDR3 protein is CASSQVGLSYGYTF. CDR3 nucleotide sequence: TGTGCCAGCAGCCAAGTAGGGCTCTCCTATGGCTACACCTTC. V and J are TRBV3-1 and TRBJ1-2; D ambiguous. The CDR3 is 14 residues long. V was trimmed by 1 base and J by 4 bases, leaving 10 bases between them. Germline V CDR1 and CDR2: LGHDT, YNNKEL (reference sequence). The full variable domain, its missing parts supplied by reference TRBV3-1 and TRBJ1-2, is DTAVSQTPKYLVTQMGNDKSIKCEQNLGHDTMYWYKQDSKKFLKIMFSYNNKELIINETVPNRFSPKSPDKAHLNLHINSLELGDSAVYFCASSQVGLSYGYTFGSGTRLTVV.